The sample holds one count of the clone carrying this TCR beta chain. Its antigen is not known. V was cut by 6 bases and J by 0 bases, with 17 bases left in between. The CDR3 contains 16 residues. Germline values: CDR1 MNHEY, CDR2 SMNVEV (reference sequence). Profiling relied on immunoSEQ multiplex PCR, and the TCRdb table lists in-frame clones only, not all of them. The sample holds about 2,200,000 clones, about 93% seen once. The data derive from a study of shared clonotypes between healthy human individuals. Study findings and constraints: Compared with memory subsets, naive subsets generally had larger estimated richness.

In the naive CD8 group, cells lacked CD45RO and were positively selected for CCR7, so terminally differentiated effector memory CD45RA+ cells were left out. Specimen: naive CD8+ T cells from PBMCs. The chain has TRBV27 and TRBJ1-2; no clear D gene. This receptor was identified in a man younger than 35 in good health. Some clones in this sample may be carry-over from other donors' samples. CDR3 in amino acids: CASRMYLNGANYGYTF. The CDR3 DNA reads as TGTGCCAGCAGAATGTACCTAAACGGGGCTAACTATGGCTACACCTTC.